The 20 T cell receptor beta chains in this list originate from one sample, sequenced in a study of immune evolution from preneoplasia to lung adenocarcinoma. Assay used: immunoSEQ multiplex PCR; TCRdb lists only in-frame clones, some missing. Found here are 4,500 to 6,000 clones, 65% to 80% of them singletons; the top ten hold under 7%. Source material: FFPE minimally invasive lung adenocarcinoma tissue. The receptors here all came from a person between 45 and 75 years old with lung adenocarcinoma.

The J gene is TRBJ1-4, the V gene TRBV5-5, with 9 bases identical to TRBD1. Per germline, CDR1 SGHKS and CDR2 YYEKEE (reference sequence). The V gene end was trimmed by 0 bases and the J gene end by 8 bases; junction bases not matched to a gene: 11. The CDR3 loop spans 17 amino acids. Written as DNA, the CDR3 is TGTGCCAGCAGCTTGGAATATGTGGGACAGGGAGGAGAAAAACTGTTTTTT. Amino acids: CASSLEYVGQGGEKLFF.

This clone was detected only a few times. V usage is TRBV4-1 and J usage is TRBJ1-5; D is unclear. The ends were cut back, 2 bases at V and 0 bases at J, with 8 bases in the middle. Germline V gives CDR1 MGHRA, CDR2 YSYEKL. The CDR3 has 15 residues. CDR3 sequence reads: CASSQFVSSNQPQHF. CDR3 sequence (DNA): TGCGCCAGCAGCCAATTTGTGTCTAGCAATCAGCCCCAGCATTTT.

The rearrangement links TRBV12-1 to TRBJ2-5; TRBD1, the table's D call, was not compared with the DNA. TRBV12-1 is a pseudogene segment. This CDR3 has 14 amino acids. Here the CDR3 reads CASSSGQSKETQYF. The CDR3 nucleotides are TGTGCCAGCAGCTCGGGACAGTCAAAAGAGACCCAGTACTTC.

The chain links TRBV6-5 to TRBJ1-6; D possibly corresponds to TRBD1 (5 bases). V was cut by 0 bases and J by 10 bases, with 7 bases left in between. Germline values: CDR1 MNHEY, CDR2 SVGAGI. The CDR3 covers 13 residues. In nucleotides, the CDR3 is TGTGCCAGCAGTTACTCGAGGGGATCACCCCTCCACTTT. Translated, it gives CASSYSRGSPLHF.

To note about this clone: At one boundary the junction diverges from the germline segment, which might be a read error. This chain joins TRBV7-9 and TRBJ1-1; a weak D match, TRBD1 (6 bases). The length of the CDR3 is 15 residues. Looked up from germline, CDR1 is SEHNR and CDR2 is FQNEAQ (reference sequence). The CDR3 region is CASSLIDRRNTEAFF. The DNA of the CDR3 is TGTGCCAGCAGCTTAATTGACAGGCGCAACACTGAAGCTTTTTTT.

The CDR3 protein is CASSLVWEGYTF. The CDR3 nucleotides are TGTGCCAGCAGCTTGGTTTGGGAAGGCTACACCTTC. The rearrangement joins TRBV5-5 to TRBJ1-2; D not resolved. Germline V lookup: CDR1 SGHKS, CDR2 YYEKEE (reference sequence). The CDR3 is 12 residues long. V was pared by 0 bases and J by 8 bases, with 8 bases between.

The chain joins TRBV28 to TRBJ2-1, with D maybe TRBD2 (5 bases). Germline V gene data show CDR1 as MDHEN and CDR2 as SYDVKM. The CDR3 extends over 15 amino acids. V lost 3 bases to trimming and J lost 2 bases, with 11 bases between them. CDR3 loop: CASSFPTTAYNEQFF. CDR3 in DNA: TGTGCCAGCAGTTTTCCGACTACCGCCTACAATGAGCAGTTCTTC. Looking up the rest from reference TRBV28 and TRBJ2-1 gives the full variable domain: DVKVTQSSRYLVKRTGEKVFLECVQDMDHENMFWYRQDPGLGLRLIYFSYDVKMKEKGDIPEGYSVSREKKERFSLILESASTNQTSMYLCASSFPTTAYNEQFFGPGTRLTVL.

This clone was found once. V and J are TRBV5-1 and TRBJ2-3, with D perhaps given as TRBD1 or TRBD2 (5 bases each). V gave up 6 bases and J gave up 2 bases, with 13 bases separating them. Germline-derived CDR1 and CDR2 are SGHRS and YFSETQ. The CDR3 spans 14 residues. The CDR3 DNA reads as TGCGCCAGCAATGTTGGGGGACCCACAGATACGCAGTATTTT. This encodes CASNVGGPTDTQYF.

The chain has TRBV15 and TRBJ1-1; 8 bases match TRBD1. Germline V CDR1 and CDR2: LNHNV, YYDKDF (reference sequence). J was trimmed by 3 bases and V by 4 bases; bases with no gene match: 4. This CDR3 has 14 residues. The CDR3 nucleotides read TGTGCCACCAGCAAACTGGACAGGGACACTGAAGCTTTCTTT. Translated: CATSKLDRDTEAFF.

The chain uses TRBV28 and TRBJ2-7, with D possibly matching TRBD1 (5 bases). The CDR3 totals 13 residues. Deletions cut 6 bases from V and 6 bases from J, with 15 bases between. Germline CDR1 and CDR2: MDHEN and SYDVKM. The CDR3 DNA follows: TGTGCCAGCAGGGCAGGGATCTTAAGCGAGCAGTACTTC. Translation gives CASRAGILSEQYF.

In its sample, this clone was seen once. V is TRBV13 and J is TRBJ2-7; tentative D call: TRBD1 (6 bases). This CDR3 is built from 12 residues. V dropped 4 bases and J dropped 6 bases, with 10 bases sitting between them. CDR1 is PRHDT and CDR2 is FYEKMQ in the germline V gene (reference sequence). The CDR3 reads CASSSTGFEQYF. Written as DNA, the CDR3 is TGTGCCAGCAGCTCAACAGGGTTCGAGCAGTACTTC.

This clone was observed a handful of times. The rearrangement uses TRBV6-4 and TRBJ2-7, with D possibly matching TRBD2 (5 bases). CDR1 MRHNA and CDR2 SNTAGT come from the germline V gene. The CDR3 sequence is 14 residues long. The V end was cut by 6 bases, the J end by 0 bases, with 12 bases between. The CDR3 protein is CASSLEANSYEQYF. Here the CDR3 DNA reads TGTGCCAGCAGCTTGGAGGCCAACTCCTACGAGCAGTACTTC.

The chain carries TRBV11-3 and TRBJ2-2; TRBD1 matches 9 bases. The germline V gene has CDR1 SGHNT and CDR2 YENEEA. The CDR3 covers 14 residues. Trimming cost V 6 bases and J 4 bases; bases outside gene matches: 3. CDR3 nucleotides: TGTGCCAGCAGGGGACAGGGCGCCACCGGGGAGCTGTTTTTT. Translated, it gives CASRGQGATGELFF.

The chain is built from TRBV9 and TRBJ2-1; 10 bases are a match to TRBD1. J gave up 3 bases and V 4 bases, and 4 bases lay outside the gene matches. The germline V gene encodes CDR1 SGDLS and CDR2 YYNGEE. The CDR3 extends over 15 amino acids. The CDR3 DNA reads TGTGCCAGCAGCTTCCGGACAGGGGGCTACAATGAGCAGTTCTTC. Translating it yields CASSFRTGGYNEQFF.

The chain is built from TRBV29-1 and TRBJ2-2; TRBD2 is a possible D gene (6 bases). Germline-derived CDR1 and CDR2 are SQVTM and ANQGSEA. The length of the CDR3 is 14 residues. Trimming pared 0 bases from V and 6 bases from J, leaving 11 bases between. The CDR3 nucleotides are TGCAGCGTTGAAGATGGAGGGTTTGCCGGGGAGCTGTTTTTT. Protein sequence: CSVEDGGFAGELFF.

This clone is large. The CDR3 loop reads CASSVDDSNYGYTF. In nucleotides, the CDR3 is TGTGCCAGCAGCGTAGACGACAGTAACTATGGCTACACCTTC. This sequence joins TRBV9 and TRBJ1-2, with TRBD1 as a possible D gene (5 bases). There are 14 residues in the CDR3. Trimming cost V 0 bases and J 1 base, with 7 bases left between them. Germline V CDR1 and CDR2: SGDLS, YYNGEE. Together with reference TRBV9 and TRBJ1-2, the CDR3 gives the full variable domain: DSGVTQTPKHLITATGQRVTLRCSPRSGDLSVYWYQQSLDQGLQFLIQYYNGEERAKGNILERFSAQQFPDLHSELNLSSLELGDSALYFCASSVDDSNYGYTFGSGTRLTVV.

This clone was counted once. This chain joins TRBV7-9 and TRBJ2-2; the D call may be TRBD1 or TRBD2 (6 bases each). The V and J ends lost 7 bases and 3 bases respectively, with 21 bases between them. The length of the CDR3 is 17 residues. The germline V gene has CDR1 SEHNR and CDR2 FQNEAQ (reference sequence). The CDR3 DNA sequence: TGTGCCAGCACCTCACGGTCCGGGGGCGCTTACACCGGGGAGCTGTTTTTT. It yields the protein CASTSRSGGAYTGELFF.

In its sample, this clone was seen a few times. The V gene is TRBV5-6, the J gene TRBJ1-5; D ambiguous. Germline V lookup: CDR1 SGHDT, CDR2 YYEEEE. This CDR3 contains 15 residues. The V end lost 4 bases, the J end lost 4 bases, and 15 bases lay between the germline ends. CDR3 sequence: CASSLGPIGNQPQHF. In DNA, the CDR3 is TGTGCCAGCAGCCTAGGACCCATTGGGAATCAGCCCCAGCATTTT.

The rearrangement links TRBV6-1 to TRBJ1-2; maybe TRBD1 (5 bases). The length of the CDR3 is 15 residues. Trimming removed 2 bases from V and 4 bases from J, with 14 bases in between. The germline V gene encodes CDR1 MNHNS and CDR2 SASEGT. The DNA for the CDR3 is TGTGCCAGCAGTGAAAGGCAGGGAGGAATCTATGGCTACACCTTC. It specifies CASSERQGGIYGYTF.

This clone was detected a few times. The DNA of the CDR3 is TGTGCCAGCAGCTTGGGCCGGACAGGAACCACAGATACGCAGTATTTT. Protein product: CASSLGRTGTTDTQYF. The chain recombines TRBV7-9 with TRBJ2-3; TRBD1 aligns across 7 bases. Germline CDR1 is SEHNR and CDR2 is FQNEAQ (reference sequence). CDR3 size: 16 residues. The ends lost 3 bases at V and 2 bases at J; junction bases unmatched: 8.